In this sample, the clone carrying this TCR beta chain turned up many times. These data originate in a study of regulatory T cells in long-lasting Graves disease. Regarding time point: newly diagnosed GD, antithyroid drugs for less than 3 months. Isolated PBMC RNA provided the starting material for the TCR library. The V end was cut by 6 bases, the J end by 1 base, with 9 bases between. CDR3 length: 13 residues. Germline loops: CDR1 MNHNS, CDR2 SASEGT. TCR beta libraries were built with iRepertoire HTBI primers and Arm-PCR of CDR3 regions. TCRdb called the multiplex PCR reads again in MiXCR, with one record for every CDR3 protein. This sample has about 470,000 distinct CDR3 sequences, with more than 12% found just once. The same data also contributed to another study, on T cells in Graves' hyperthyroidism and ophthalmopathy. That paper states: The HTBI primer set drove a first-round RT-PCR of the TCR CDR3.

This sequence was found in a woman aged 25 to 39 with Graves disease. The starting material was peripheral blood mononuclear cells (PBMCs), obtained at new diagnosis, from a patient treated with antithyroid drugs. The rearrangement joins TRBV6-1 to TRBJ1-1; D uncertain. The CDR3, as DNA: TGTGCCAGCAGAGCCTCCCCGAACACTGAAGCTTTCTTT. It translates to CASRASPNTEAFF.